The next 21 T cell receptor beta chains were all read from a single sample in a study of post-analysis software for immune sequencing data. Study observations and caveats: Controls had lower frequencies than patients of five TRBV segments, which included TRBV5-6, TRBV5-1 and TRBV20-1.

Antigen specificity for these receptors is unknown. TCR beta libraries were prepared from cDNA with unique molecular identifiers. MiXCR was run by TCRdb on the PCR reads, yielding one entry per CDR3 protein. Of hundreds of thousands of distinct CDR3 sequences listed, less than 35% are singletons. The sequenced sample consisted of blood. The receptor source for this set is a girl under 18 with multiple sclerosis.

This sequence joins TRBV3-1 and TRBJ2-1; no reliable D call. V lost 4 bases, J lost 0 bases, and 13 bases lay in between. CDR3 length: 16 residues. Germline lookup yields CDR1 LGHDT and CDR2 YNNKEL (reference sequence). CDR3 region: CASSRRGAFSYNEQFF. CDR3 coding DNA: TGTGCCAGCAGCCGCCGCGGAGCCTTCTCCTACAATGAGCAGTTCTTC.

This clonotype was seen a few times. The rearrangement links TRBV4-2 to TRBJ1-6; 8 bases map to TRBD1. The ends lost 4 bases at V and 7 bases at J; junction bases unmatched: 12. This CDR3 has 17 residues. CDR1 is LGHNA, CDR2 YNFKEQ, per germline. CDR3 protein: CASSRGETGARNSPLHF. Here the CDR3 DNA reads TGTGCCAGCAGCCGGGGGGAGACAGGGGCGAGAAATTCACCCCTCCACTTT.

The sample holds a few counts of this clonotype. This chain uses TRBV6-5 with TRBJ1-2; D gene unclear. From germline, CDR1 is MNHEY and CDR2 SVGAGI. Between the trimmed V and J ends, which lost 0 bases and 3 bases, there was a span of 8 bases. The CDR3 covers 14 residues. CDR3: CASSYSSIDYGYTF. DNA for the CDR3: TGTGCCAGCAGTTACTCGAGCATTGACTATGGCTACACCTTC.

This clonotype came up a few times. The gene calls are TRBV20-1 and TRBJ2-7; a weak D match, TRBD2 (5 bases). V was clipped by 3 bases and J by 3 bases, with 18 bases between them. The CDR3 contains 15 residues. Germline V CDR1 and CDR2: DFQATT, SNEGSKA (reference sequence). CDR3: CSASVLERSLYEQYF. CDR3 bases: TGCAGTGCTAGTGTTCTTGAGCGGAGCCTCTACGAGCAGTACTTC.

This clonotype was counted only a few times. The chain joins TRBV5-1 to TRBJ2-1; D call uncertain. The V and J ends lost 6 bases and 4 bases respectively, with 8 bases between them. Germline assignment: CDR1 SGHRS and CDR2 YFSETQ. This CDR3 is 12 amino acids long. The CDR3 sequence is CASISDYNEQFF. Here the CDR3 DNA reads TGCGCCAGCATAAGCGATTACAATGAGCAGTTCTTC.

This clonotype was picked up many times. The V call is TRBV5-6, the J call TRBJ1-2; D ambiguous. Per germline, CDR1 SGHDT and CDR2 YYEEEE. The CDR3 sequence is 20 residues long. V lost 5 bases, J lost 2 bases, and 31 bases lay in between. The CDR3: CASRMRRFQASINLNYGYTF. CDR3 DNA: TGTGCCAGCAGGATGAGAAGGTTTCAGGCTTCAATAAATCTAAACTATGGCTACACCTTC.

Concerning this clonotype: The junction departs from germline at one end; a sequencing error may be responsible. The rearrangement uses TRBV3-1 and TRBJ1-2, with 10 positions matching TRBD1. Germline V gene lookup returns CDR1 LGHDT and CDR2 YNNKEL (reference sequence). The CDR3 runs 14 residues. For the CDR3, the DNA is TGTACCAGCAGCCAAGGTCCGGGACAGGGGGGCTACACCTTC. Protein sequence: CTSSQGPGQGGYTF.

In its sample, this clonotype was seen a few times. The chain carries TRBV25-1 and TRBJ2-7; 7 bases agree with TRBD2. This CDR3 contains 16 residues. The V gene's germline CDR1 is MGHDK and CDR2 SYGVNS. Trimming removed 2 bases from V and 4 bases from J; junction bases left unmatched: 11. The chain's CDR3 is CASSELRQRDPYEQYF. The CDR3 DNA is TGTGCCAGCAGTGAACTCCGCCAGCGGGACCCGTACGAGCAGTACTTC.

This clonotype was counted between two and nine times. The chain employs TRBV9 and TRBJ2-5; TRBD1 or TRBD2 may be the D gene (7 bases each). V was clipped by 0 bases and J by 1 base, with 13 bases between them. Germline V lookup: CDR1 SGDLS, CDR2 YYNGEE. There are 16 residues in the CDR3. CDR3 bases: TGTGCCAGCAGCGTAGGGGAGGGGGCCCTCCAAGAGACCCAGTACTTC. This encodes CASSVGEGALQETQYF.

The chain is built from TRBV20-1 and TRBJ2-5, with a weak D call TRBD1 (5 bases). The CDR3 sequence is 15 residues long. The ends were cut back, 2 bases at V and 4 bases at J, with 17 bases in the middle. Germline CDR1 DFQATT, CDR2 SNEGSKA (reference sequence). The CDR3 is CSARKGHVVSETQYF. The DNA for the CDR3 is TGCAGTGCTAGAAAGGGGCACGTCGTGTCAGAGACCCAGTACTTC.

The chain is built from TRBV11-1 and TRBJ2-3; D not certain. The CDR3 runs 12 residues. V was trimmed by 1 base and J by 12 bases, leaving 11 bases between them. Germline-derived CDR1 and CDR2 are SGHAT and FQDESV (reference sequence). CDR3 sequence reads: CASSLGVDIQYF. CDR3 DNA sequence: TGTGCCAGCAGCTTAGGGGTAGATATACAGTATTTT.

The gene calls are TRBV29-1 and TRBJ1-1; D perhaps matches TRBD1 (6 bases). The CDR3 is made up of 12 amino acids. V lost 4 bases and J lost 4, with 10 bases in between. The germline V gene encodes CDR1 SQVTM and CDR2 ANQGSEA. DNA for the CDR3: TGCAGCGTTGTCTCAGGGGTCACTGAAGCTTTCTTT. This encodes CSVVSGVTEAFF. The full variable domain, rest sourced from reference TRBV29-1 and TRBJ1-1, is SAVISQKPSRDICQRGTSLTIQCQVDSQVTMMFWYRQQPGQSLTLIATANQGSEATYESGFVIDKFPISRPNLTFSTLTVSNMSPEDSSIYLCSVVSGVTEAFFGQGTRLTVV.

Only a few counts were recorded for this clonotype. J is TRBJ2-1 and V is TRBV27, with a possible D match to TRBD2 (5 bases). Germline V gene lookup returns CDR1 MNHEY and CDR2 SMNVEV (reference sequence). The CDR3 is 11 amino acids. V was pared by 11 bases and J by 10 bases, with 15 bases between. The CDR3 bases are TGTGCCGCCCGAACGGGGTACGAGCAGTTCTTC. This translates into CAARTGYEQFF.

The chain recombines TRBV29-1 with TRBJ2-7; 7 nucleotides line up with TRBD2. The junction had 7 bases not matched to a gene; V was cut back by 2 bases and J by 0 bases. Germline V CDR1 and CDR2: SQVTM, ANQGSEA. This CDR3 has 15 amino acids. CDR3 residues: CSVESRRESSYEQYF. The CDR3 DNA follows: TGCAGCGTTGAATCACGGCGGGAGAGCTCCTACGAGCAGTACTTC.

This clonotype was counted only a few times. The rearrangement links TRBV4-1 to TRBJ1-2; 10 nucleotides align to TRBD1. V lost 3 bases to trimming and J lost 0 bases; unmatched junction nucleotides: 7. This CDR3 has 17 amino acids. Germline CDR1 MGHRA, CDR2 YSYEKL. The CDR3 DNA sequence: TGCGCCAGCAGCCACCGGGACAGGGGTGTGTCTAACTATGGCTACACCTTC. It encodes CASSHRDRGVSNYGYTF.

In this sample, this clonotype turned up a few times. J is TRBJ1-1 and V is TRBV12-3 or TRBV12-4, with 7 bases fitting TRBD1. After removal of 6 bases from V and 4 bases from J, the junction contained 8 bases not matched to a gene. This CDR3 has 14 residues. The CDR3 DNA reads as TGTGCCAGCAGCCAAACAGGGGTGGGCACTGAAGCTTTCTTT. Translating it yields CASSQTGVGTEAFF.

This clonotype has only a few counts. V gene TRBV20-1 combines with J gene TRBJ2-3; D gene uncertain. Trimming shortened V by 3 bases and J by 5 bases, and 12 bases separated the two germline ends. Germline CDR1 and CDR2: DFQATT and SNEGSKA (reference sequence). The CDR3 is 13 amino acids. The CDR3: CSASMGSGDTQYF. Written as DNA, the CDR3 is TGCAGTGCTAGTATGGGTTCGGGAGATACGCAGTATTTT.

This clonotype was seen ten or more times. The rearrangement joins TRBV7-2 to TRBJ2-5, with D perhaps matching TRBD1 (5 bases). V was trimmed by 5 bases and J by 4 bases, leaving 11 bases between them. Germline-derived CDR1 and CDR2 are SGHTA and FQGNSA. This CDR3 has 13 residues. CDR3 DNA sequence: TGTGCCAGCAGCCCGAGACAGCTAGAGACCCAGTACTTC. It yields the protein CASSPRQLETQYF.

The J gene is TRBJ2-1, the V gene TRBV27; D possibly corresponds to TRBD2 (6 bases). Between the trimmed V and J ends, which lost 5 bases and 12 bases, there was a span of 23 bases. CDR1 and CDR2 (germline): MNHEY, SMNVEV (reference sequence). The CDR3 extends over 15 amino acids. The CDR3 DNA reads TGTGCCAGCAGTATCTCGACTAGTACCCCGGTCGGGCAGTTCTTC. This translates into CASSISTSTPVGQFF.

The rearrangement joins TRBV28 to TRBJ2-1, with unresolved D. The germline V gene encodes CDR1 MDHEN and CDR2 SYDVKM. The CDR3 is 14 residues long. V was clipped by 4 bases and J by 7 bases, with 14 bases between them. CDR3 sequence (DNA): TGTGCCAGCAGTTCCGTGGTGGGGTTGAATGAGCAGTTCTTC. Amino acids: CASSSVVGLNEQFF. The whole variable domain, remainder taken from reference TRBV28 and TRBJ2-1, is DVKVTQSSRYLVKRTGEKVFLECVQDMDHENMFWYRQDPGLGLRLIYFSYDVKMKEKGDIPEGYSVSREKKERFSLILESASTNQTSMYLCASSSVVGLNEQFFGPGTRLTVL.

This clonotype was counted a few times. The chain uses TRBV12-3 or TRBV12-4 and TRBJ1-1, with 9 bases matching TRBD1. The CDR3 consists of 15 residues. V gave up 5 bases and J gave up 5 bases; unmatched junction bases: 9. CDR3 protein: CASSLTGTGLTEAFF. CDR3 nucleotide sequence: TGTGCCAGCAGTCTAACAGGGACAGGGTTAACTGAAGCTTTCTTT.